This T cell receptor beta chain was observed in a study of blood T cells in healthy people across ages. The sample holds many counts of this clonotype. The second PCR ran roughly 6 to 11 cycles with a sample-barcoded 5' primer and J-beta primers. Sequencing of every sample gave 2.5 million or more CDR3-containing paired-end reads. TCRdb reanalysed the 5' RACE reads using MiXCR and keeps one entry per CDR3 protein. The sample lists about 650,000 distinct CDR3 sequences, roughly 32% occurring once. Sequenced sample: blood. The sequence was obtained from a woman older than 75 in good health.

CDR3: CASSLTRGPYNEQFF. CDR3 coding DNA: TGTGCCAGCAGCTTAACGCGGGGGCCGTACAATGAGCAGTTCTTC. The chain has TRBV7-3 and TRBJ2-1; tentatively, D is TRBD2 (7 bases). CDR1 is SGHTA, CDR2 FQGTGA, per germline. V was shortened by 0 bases and J by 4 bases, with 10 bases between the two germline ends. The CDR3 contains 15 residues.